This entry features one T cell receptor (beta chain) sequence. CDR1 MNHNS and CDR2 SASEGT come from the germline V gene. With 4 bases clipped from V and 7 bases from J, the junction kept 10 bases outside the gene matches. The CDR3 is 16 amino acids. TCRdb's copy holds only in-frame clones and misses some; the assay was immunoSEQ multiplex PCR. The sample yields about 200,000 clones, approximately 80% seen once. This sample stems from a study of blood T cell repertoires in COVID-19. Study in general: Sites in the United States, Italy and Spain provided acute and convalescent COVID-19 samples. Sources were T cells, B-cell-depleted T cells, or PBMCs; the material itself was cDNA or gDNA.

The chain couples TRBV6-1 to TRBJ2-1, with 10 bases lining up with TRBD1. This TCR was sampled from a human donor in a cohort sampled during active COVID-19. The sequencing sample was made of peripheral blood. CDR3 DNA sequence: TGTGCCAGCAGTGGCTCGACAGGGGGCAAAGGGAATGAGCAGTTCTTC. It is translated as CASSGSTGGKGNEQFF.